This T cell receptor (beta chain) is from a study of T cells in narcolepsy. This clone was counted between two and nine times. Its matching antigen is unknown. Mismatch with germline at one junction end may stem from a read error. The same CDR3 arises from other DNA sequences in this sample as well. This CDR3 comprises 13 residues. Looked up from germline, CDR1 is MNHEY and CDR2 is SMNVEV (reference sequence). Study conclusions and caveats: Reportedly, autoreactive clonotypes were serially detected in patients' blood but not controls'. Comparing one patient's CSF and blood CD4+ clonotypes highlighted HCRT- and TRIB2-specific autoreactive clonotypes.

Produced via immunoSEQ multiplex PCR; TCRdb's table is partial and in-frame only. Among approximately 9,400 clones listed, 70% were seen once. The source material was CD45RA- memory CD8+ T cells from PBMCs. V usage is TRBV27 and J usage is TRBJ1-1; D unclear. This TCR was recovered from a human donor with narcolepsy. The CDR3 reads CASSIGTYTEAFF. In DNA, the CDR3 is TGTGCAAGCAGTATCGGTACATACACTGAAGCTTTCTTT.